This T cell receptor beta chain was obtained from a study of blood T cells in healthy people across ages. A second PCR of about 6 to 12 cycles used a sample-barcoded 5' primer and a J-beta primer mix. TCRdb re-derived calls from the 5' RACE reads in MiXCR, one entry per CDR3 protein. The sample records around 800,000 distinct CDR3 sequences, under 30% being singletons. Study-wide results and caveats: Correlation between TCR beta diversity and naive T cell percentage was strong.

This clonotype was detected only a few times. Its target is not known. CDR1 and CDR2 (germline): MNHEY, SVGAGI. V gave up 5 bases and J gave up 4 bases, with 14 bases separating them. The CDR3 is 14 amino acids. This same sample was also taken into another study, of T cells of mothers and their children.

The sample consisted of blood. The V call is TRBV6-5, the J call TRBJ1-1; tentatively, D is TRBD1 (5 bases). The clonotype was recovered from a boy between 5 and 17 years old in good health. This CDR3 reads CASSTGSRGTEAFF. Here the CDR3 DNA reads TGTGCCAGCAGTACCGGGAGTAGGGGCACTGAAGCTTTCTTT.